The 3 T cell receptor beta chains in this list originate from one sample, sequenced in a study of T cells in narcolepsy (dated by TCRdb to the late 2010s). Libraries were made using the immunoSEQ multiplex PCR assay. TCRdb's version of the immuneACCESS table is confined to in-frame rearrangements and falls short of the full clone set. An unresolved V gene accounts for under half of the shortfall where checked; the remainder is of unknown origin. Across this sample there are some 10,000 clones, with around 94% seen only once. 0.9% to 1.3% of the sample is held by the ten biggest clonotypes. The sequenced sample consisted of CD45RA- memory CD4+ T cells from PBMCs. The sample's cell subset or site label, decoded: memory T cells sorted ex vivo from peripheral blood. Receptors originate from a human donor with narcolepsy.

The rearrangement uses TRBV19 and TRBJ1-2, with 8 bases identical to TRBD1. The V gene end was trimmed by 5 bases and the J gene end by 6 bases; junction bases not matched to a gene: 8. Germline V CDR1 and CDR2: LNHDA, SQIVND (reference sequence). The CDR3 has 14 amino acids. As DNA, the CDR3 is TGTGCCAGTAGTCCGGGGACAGGCAAGGATGGCTACACCTTC. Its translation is CASSPGTGKDGYTF.

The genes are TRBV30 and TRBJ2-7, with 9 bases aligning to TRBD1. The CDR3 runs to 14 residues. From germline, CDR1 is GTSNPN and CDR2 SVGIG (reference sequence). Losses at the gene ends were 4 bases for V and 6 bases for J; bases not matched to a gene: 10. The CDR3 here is CAWTSGTGKGEQYF. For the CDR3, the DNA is TGTGCCTGGACCTCCGGGACAGGGAAAGGCGAGCAGTACTTC.

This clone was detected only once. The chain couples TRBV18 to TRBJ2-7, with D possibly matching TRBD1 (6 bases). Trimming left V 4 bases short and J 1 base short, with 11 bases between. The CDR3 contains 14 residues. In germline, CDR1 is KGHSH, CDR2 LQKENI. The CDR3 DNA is TGTGCCAGCTCACGGACAGTTGATTCCTACGAGCAGTACTTC. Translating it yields CASSRTVDSYEQYF.